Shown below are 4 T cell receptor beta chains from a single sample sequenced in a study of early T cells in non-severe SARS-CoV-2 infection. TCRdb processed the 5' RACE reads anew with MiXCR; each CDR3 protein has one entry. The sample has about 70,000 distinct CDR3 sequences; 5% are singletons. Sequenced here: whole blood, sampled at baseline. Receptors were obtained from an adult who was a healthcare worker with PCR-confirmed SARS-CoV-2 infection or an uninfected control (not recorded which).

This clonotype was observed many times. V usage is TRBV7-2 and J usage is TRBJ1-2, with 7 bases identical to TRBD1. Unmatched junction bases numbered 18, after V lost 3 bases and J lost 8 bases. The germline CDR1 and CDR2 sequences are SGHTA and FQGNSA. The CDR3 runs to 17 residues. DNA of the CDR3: TGTGCCAGCAGCTTTTTTTCTGCGGGACAGAGTTTGCGAGGCTACACCTTC. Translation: CASSFFSAGQSLRGYTF.

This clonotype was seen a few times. CDR3 DNA sequence: TGTGCCAGCTCAGCCCTTACCGGGACAGGAGGCAATCAGCCCCAGCATTTT. Translating gives CASSALTGTGGNQPQHF. The chain is built from TRBV18 and TRBJ1-5; TRBD1 matches at 8 bases. V lost 5 bases to trimming and J lost 2 bases; unmatched junction nucleotides: 11. CDR1 and CDR2 from the germline V gene are KGHSH and LQKENI. The CDR3 totals 17 residues.

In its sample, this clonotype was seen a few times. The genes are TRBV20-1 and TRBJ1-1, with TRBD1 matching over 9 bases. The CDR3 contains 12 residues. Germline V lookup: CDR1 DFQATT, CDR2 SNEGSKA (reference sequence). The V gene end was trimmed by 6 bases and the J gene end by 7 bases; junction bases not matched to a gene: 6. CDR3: CSADRGLDEAFF. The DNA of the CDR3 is TGCAGTGCGGACAGGGGTCTCGATGAAGCTTTCTTT.

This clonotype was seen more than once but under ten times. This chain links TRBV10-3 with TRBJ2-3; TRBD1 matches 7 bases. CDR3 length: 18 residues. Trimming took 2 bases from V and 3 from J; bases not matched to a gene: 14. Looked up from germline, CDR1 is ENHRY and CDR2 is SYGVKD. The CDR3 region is CAISEGQAFYLRTDTQYF. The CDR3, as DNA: TGTGCCATCAGTGAGGGACAGGCGTTTTATCTTCGGACAGATACGCAGTATTTT.